A selection of T cell receptor beta chains follows, all from one sample in a study of neurological immune-mediated disorders. TCRdb ran MiXCR on the 5' RACE reads and lists one entry per CDR3 protein. The repertoire holds 20,000 to 30,000 distinct CDR3 sequences, with roughly 12% as singletons. Sequenced material: PBMCs. These receptors were taken from a woman in her forties with HTLV-1-associated myelopathy (HAM/TSP). CDR3s include the opening cysteine and the closing phenylalanine or tryptophan. D genes are given only for firm matches. Some rows mark clone size as missing; the rest say once, few, many or name a class of expanded clone.

d_call: TRBD1; cdr3_length: 16; v_call: TRBV5-1; clone_size: many; j_call: TRBJ1-4; cdr3_aa: CASSWTGAVANEKLFF; cdr3_nt: TGCGCCAGCAGCTGGACAGGGGCCGTAGCTAATGAAAAACTGTTTTTT
d_call: -; cdr3_length: 10; v_call: TRBV20-1; clone_size: many; j_call: TRBJ2-5; cdr3_aa: CSASGATQYF; cdr3_nt: TGCAGTGCTAGCGGGGCCACCCAGTACTTC
d_call: -; cdr3_length: 12; v_call: TRBV5-1; clone_size: many; j_call: TRBJ2-2; cdr3_aa: CASNSNTGELFF; cdr3_nt: TGCGCCAGCAACTCCAACACCGGGGAGCTGTTTTTT
d_call: -; cdr3_length: 14; v_call: TRBV5-1; clone_size: many; j_call: TRBJ2-3; cdr3_aa: CASSLPQSTDTQYF; cdr3_nt: TGCGCCAGCAGCTTGCCCCAAAGCACAGATACGCAGTATTTT
d_call: TRBD1; cdr3_length: 17; v_call: TRBV5-5; clone_size: many; j_call: TRBJ2-1; cdr3_aa: CASSLTIRGPIYNEQFF; cdr3_nt: TGTGCCAGCAGCTTGACAATAAGGGGGCCAATATACAATGAGCAGTTCTTC
d_call: -; cdr3_length: 15; v_call: TRBV5-1; clone_size: many; j_call: TRBJ1-4; cdr3_aa: CASSFGGVTNEKLFF; cdr3_nt: TGCGCCAGCAGCTTTGGAGGGGTAACTAATGAAAAACTGTTTTTT
d_call: -; cdr3_length: 14; v_call: TRBV27; clone_size: many; j_call: TRBJ2-2; cdr3_aa: CASSPDMGAGELFF; cdr3_nt: TGTGCCAGCAGTCCAGACATGGGTGCCGGGGAGCTGTTTTTT
d_call: TRBD1; cdr3_length: 15; v_call: TRBV12-3/TRBV12-4; clone_size: many; j_call: TRBJ1-2; cdr3_aa: CASSLRDRGTRGYTF; cdr3_nt: TGTGCCAGCAGTTTAAGGGACAGGGGGACCAGAGGCTACACCTTC
d_call: TRBD1; cdr3_length: 15; v_call: TRBV5-1; clone_size: medium-sized; j_call: TRBJ2-7; cdr3_aa: CASSLATGVSYEQYF; cdr3_nt: TGCGCCAGCAGCTTGGCCACAGGGGTTTCCTACGAGCAGTACTTC
d_call: -; cdr3_length: 13; v_call: TRBV5-6; clone_size: medium-sized; j_call: TRBJ1-2; cdr3_aa: CASRIWGDYGYTF; cdr3_nt: TGTGCCAGCAGAATCTGGGGTGACTATGGCTACACCTTC
d_call: -; cdr3_length: 14; v_call: TRBV6-5; clone_size: many; j_call: TRBJ1-1; cdr3_aa: CASKQGPMNTEAFF; cdr3_nt: TGTGCCAGCAAACAGGGACCCATGAACACTGAAGCTTTCTTT
d_call: -; cdr3_length: 13; v_call: TRBV12-3/TRBV12-4; clone_size: many; j_call: TRBJ2-5; cdr3_aa: CASSPRVEETQYF; cdr3_nt: TGTGCCAGCAGCCCCCGGGTGGAGGAGACCCAGTACTTC
d_call: -; cdr3_length: 16; v_call: TRBV5-6; clone_size: many; j_call: TRBJ1-5; cdr3_aa: CASSLGTAGGNQPQHF; cdr3_nt: TGTGCCAGCAGCTTGGGTACCGCAGGGGGCAATCAGCCCCAGCATTTT
d_call: -; cdr3_length: 15; v_call: TRBV21-1; clone_size: many; j_call: TRBJ2-7; cdr3_aa: CASSKGPLGSYEQYF; cdr3_nt: TGTGCCAGCAGCAAAGGGCCCTTGGGAAGCTACGAGCAGTACTTC
d_call: -; cdr3_length: 14; v_call: TRBV14; clone_size: many; j_call: TRBJ2-3; cdr3_aa: CASSQVWGADTQYF; cdr3_nt: TGTGCCAGCAGCCAAGTATGGGGCGCAGATACGCAGTATTTT
d_call: TRBD2; cdr3_length: 16; v_call: TRBV20-1; clone_size: many; j_call: TRBJ2-5; cdr3_aa: CSARETSGEIQETQYF; cdr3_nt: TGCAGTGCTAGAGAAACTAGCGGGGAGATCCAAGAGACCCAGTACTTC
d_call: -; cdr3_length: 12; v_call: TRBV20-1; clone_size: many; j_call: TRBJ1-5; cdr3_aa: CSATTGDQPQHF; cdr3_nt: TGCAGTGCTACCACTGGGGATCAGCCCCAGCATTTT
d_call: TRBD1; cdr3_length: 17; v_call: TRBV5-1; clone_size: many; j_call: TRBJ1-4; cdr3_aa: CASSPSLDRARSEKLFF; cdr3_nt: TGCGCCAGCAGCCCCAGCCTAGACAGGGCTCGTTCTGAAAAACTGTTTTTT
d_call: TRBD1; cdr3_length: 15; v_call: TRBV5-6; clone_size: -; j_call: TRBJ1-2; cdr3_aa: CASSWGQGGSNGYTF; cdr3_nt: TGTGCCAGCAGCTGGGGTCAGGGGGGTTCGAATGGCTACACCTTC
d_call: -; cdr3_length: 16; v_call: TRBV6-5; clone_size: many; j_call: TRBJ2-3; cdr3_aa: CASSYSPQGFADTQYF; cdr3_nt: TGTGCCAGCAGTTATTCCCCCCAGGGCTTCGCAGATACGCAGTATTTT
d_call: TRBD1; cdr3_length: 15; v_call: TRBV11-2; clone_size: many; j_call: TRBJ2-3; cdr3_aa: CASSPGTGNTDTQYF; cdr3_nt: TGTGCCAGCAGCCCGGGGACAGGGAACACAGATACGCAGTATTTT
d_call: TRBD1; cdr3_length: 12; v_call: TRBV20-1; clone_size: -; j_call: TRBJ2-7; cdr3_aa: CSTTGGPYEQYF; cdr3_nt: TGCAGTACCACAGGGGGCCCCTACGAGCAGTACTTC
d_call: -; cdr3_length: 15; v_call: TRBV5-1; clone_size: many; j_call: TRBJ2-5; cdr3_aa: CASSLGPSSQETQYF; cdr3_nt: TGCGCCAGCAGCTTGGGCCCTTCCTCCCAAGAGACCCAGTACTTC
d_call: TRBD1; cdr3_length: 15; v_call: TRBV20-1; clone_size: many; j_call: TRBJ2-6; cdr3_aa: CSARQGAEGANVLTF; cdr3_nt: TGCAGTGCTAGGCAGGGGGCAGAAGGGGCCAACGTCCTGACTTTC
d_call: -; cdr3_length: 15; v_call: TRBV3-1; clone_size: many; j_call: TRBJ1-1; cdr3_aa: CASSQALGQSSEAFF; cdr3_nt: TGTGCCAGCAGCCAAGCGTTAGGACAGTCCTCTGAAGCTTTCTTT
d_call: -; cdr3_length: 15; v_call: TRBV6-6; clone_size: many; j_call: TRBJ1-5; cdr3_aa: CASSSPGTGNQPQHF; cdr3_nt: TGTGCCAGCAGTTCCCCCGGGACGGGCAATCAGCCCCAGCATTTT
d_call: -; cdr3_length: 15; v_call: TRBV5-5; clone_size: many; j_call: TRBJ2-7; cdr3_aa: CASSLLGTRDYEQYF; cdr3_nt: TGTGCCAGCAGCTTGTTGGGCACCCGAGACTACGAGCAGTACTTC
d_call: -; cdr3_length: 17; v_call: TRBV12-3/TRBV12-4; clone_size: many; j_call: TRBJ1-5; cdr3_aa: CASSFRTPGDSNQPQHF; cdr3_nt: TGTGCCAGCAGTTTTAGGACCCCCGGGGATAGCAATCAGCCCCAGCATTTT
d_call: -; cdr3_length: 14; v_call: TRBV27; clone_size: many; j_call: TRBJ1-1; cdr3_aa: CASSQKGGDTEAFF; cdr3_nt: TGTGCCAGCAGTCAAAAGGGGGGCGACACTGAAGCTTTCTTT
d_call: -; cdr3_length: 14; v_call: TRBV7-8; clone_size: many; j_call: TRBJ2-7; cdr3_aa: CASSFGKGAGEQYF; cdr3_nt: TGTGCCAGCAGCTTTGGAAAGGGGGCGGGGGAGCAGTACTTC
d_call: -; cdr3_length: 12; v_call: TRBV4-2; clone_size: many; j_call: TRBJ2-7; cdr3_aa: CASSQEVGEQYF; cdr3_nt: TGTGCCAGCAGCCAAGAGGTAGGAGAGCAGTACTTC
d_call: TRBD2; cdr3_length: 16; v_call: TRBV19; clone_size: many; j_call: TRBJ2-5; cdr3_aa: CASSKRTSGVQETQYF; cdr3_nt: TGTGCCAGTAGTAAAAGGACTAGCGGGGTCCAAGAGACCCAGTACTTC
d_call: TRBD2; cdr3_length: 15; v_call: TRBV12-3/TRBV12-4; clone_size: -; j_call: TRBJ2-3; cdr3_aa: CASSLRRGGVDTQYF; cdr3_nt: TGTGCCAGCAGTTTACGGCGGGGGGGTGTGGATACGCAGTATTTT
d_call: TRBD1; cdr3_length: 14; v_call: TRBV20-1; clone_size: many; j_call: TRBJ1-5; cdr3_aa: CSVSKTGRYQPQHF; cdr3_nt: TGCAGTGTGAGTAAGACAGGGAGGTATCAGCCCCAGCATTTT
d_call: -; cdr3_length: 14; v_call: TRBV20-1; clone_size: many; j_call: TRBJ2-7; cdr3_aa: CSAISALPTSEQYF; cdr3_nt: TGCAGTGCTATTAGCGCATTACCTACGAGCGAGCAGTACTTC
d_call: -; cdr3_length: 14; v_call: TRBV9; clone_size: -; j_call: TRBJ2-3; cdr3_aa: CTRSVGDLPNTQYF; cdr3_nt: TGTACCAGGAGCGTAGGGGACCTCCCGAATACGCAGTATTTT
d_call: TRBD2; cdr3_length: 15; v_call: TRBV5-1; clone_size: many; j_call: TRBJ2-3; cdr3_aa: CASSSSGGLTDTQYF; cdr3_nt: TGCGCCAGCAGCTCTAGCGGGGGGCTCACAGATACGCAGTATTTT
d_call: -; cdr3_length: 15; v_call: TRBV6-6; clone_size: many; j_call: TRBJ1-4; cdr3_aa: CASSTPRGGYEKLFF; cdr3_nt: TGTGCCAGCAGTACCCCGCGGGGAGGGTATGAAAAACTGTTTTTT
d_call: -; cdr3_length: 14; v_call: TRBV5-1; clone_size: many; j_call: TRBJ1-6; cdr3_aa: CASRNSEYNSPLHF; cdr3_nt: TGCGCCAGCAGGAACTCCGAGTATAATTCACCCCTCCACTTT
d_call: -; cdr3_length: 14; v_call: TRBV5-1; clone_size: many; j_call: TRBJ2-3; cdr3_aa: CASSRTGITDTQYF; cdr3_nt: TGCGCCAGCAGCAGAACAGGGATCACAGATACGCAGTATTTT
d_call: -; cdr3_length: 13; v_call: TRBV29-1; clone_size: -; j_call: TRBJ2-2; cdr3_aa: CSVMEPSSGELFF; cdr3_nt: TGCAGCGTTATGGAGCCTAGTAGCGGGGAGCTGTTTTTT